This entry describes one T cell receptor beta chain. What it binds is not known. Primers included in the PCR were 60 Vbeta and 13 Jbeta primers. Per the authors' pipeline: The authors later counted approximately 80 million unique TCR beta chains, roughly 10 million of them shared. Assay used: immunoSEQ multiplex PCR; TCRdb lists only in-frame clones, some missing. V and J calls and clone size are those listed in that table; D and trimming were worked out from the DNA. Its table records around 60,000 clones. Germline-derived CDR1 and CDR2 are SGHRS and YFSETQ. J gave up 5 bases and V 4 bases, and 12 bases lay outside the gene matches. CDR3 length: 17 residues. This sample stems from a study of cytomegalovirus exposure and HLA in healthy donors. Points from the study as a whole: A further, later analysis showed that HLA-associated TCR beta chains (compared with equally common others) were more clonally expanded. Productive status was seen about 90% or about 30% of the time for most TCR beta V segments in an earlier analysis. The study found most TCR sequences rare, yet found some public TCRs in many donors.

Sequencing input: PBMCs. The TCR originated in a young man in good health and CMV-seropositive. The genes are TRBV5-1 and TRBJ2-2; 9 bases fit TRBD1. The CDR3 coding sequence is TGCGCCAGCAGCCTGAAAAAGACAGGGGGAAATACCGGGGAGCTGTTTTTT. It specifies CASSLKKTGGNTGELFF. Based on the CDR3 plus reference TRBV5-1 and TRBJ2-2, the full variable domain is KAGVTQTPRYLIKTRGQQVTLSCSPISGHRSVSWYQQTPGQGLQFLFEYFSETQRNKGNFPGRFSGRQFSNSRSEMNVSTLELGDSALYLCASSLKKTGGNTGELFFGEGSRLTVL.